This TCR beta chain was sequenced in a study of blood T cell repertoires in COVID-19. Study context: Collection of acute and convalescent COVID-19 samples took place in the United States, Italy and Spain. The cDNA or gDNA used as material had been derived from T cells, B-cell-depleted T cells, or PBMCs.

The CDR3 has 15 residues. Germline V gene data show CDR1 as SNHLY and CDR2 as FYNNEI. The germline V and J ends were trimmed by 4 bases and 0 bases, with 10 bases remaining between them. Patients from Seattle were sampled longitudinally, starting during active infection. As processed by the authors: Amplification with reference gene primers provided the estimates of nucleated cell counts. Data came from immunoSEQ multiplex PCR; TCRdb stores just in-frame clones and leaves some out. V and J calls and clone size are given by that table; D and trimming were obtained from the DNA. The table records approximately 140,000 clones, approximately 85% of them present only once.

The receptor comes from a woman aged 55-70 years with COVID-19, enrolled during active disease. The sample consisted of peripheral blood. V and J are TRBV2 and TRBJ1-5; D ambiguous. Here the CDR3 reads CASSAREVSNQPQHF. The CDR3 DNA reads as TGTGCCAGCAGTGCCCGGGAGGTTAGCAATCAGCCCCAGCATTTT.